The 17 T cell receptor beta chains below come from one sample, sequenced in a study of blood T cells in healthy people across ages. For the second PCR, which ran for about 6 to 11 cycles, a sample-barcoded 5' primer and a J-beta primer mix were used. TCRdb fed the 5' RACE reads into MiXCR, producing one record per CDR3 protein. The data show about 1.5 million distinct CDR3 sequences, 42% seen once. What was sequenced was blood. Receptors were obtained from a woman in her late teens or twenties in good health.

Regarding this clonotype: A much larger clone is a single base away; this may be a read error. The genes are TRBV29-1 and TRBJ1-5, with 8 bases that match TRBD1. The CDR3 extends over 14 amino acids. The germline CDR1 and CDR2 sequences are SQVTM and ANQGSEA. The CDR3 DNA sequence: TGCAGCGTACGACAGGGGAATAGCGATCAGCCCCAGCATTTT. Amino acid sequence: CSVRQGNSDQPQHF. The variable domain in full, with the rest retrieved from reference TRBV29-1 and TRBJ1-5, is SAVISQKPSRDICQRGTSLTIQCQVDSQVTMMFWYRQQPGQSLTLIATANQGSEATYESGFVIDKFPISRPNLTFSTLTVSNMSPEDSSIYLCSVRQGNSDQPQHFGDGTRLSIL.

This rearrangement joins TRBV9 to TRBJ1-1; D may be TRBD1 (5 bases). CDR1 and CDR2 from the germline V gene are SGDLS and YYNGEE. The CDR3 runs 15 residues. Trimming removed 4 bases at V and 2 bases at J, with 15 bases between. The CDR3 region has the DNA TGTGCCAGCAGCAGGGTGGGGGGTATAAACACTGAAGCTTTCTTT. This encodes CASSRVGGINTEAFF.

This clonotype was seen only a few times. The J gene is TRBJ2-1, the V gene TRBV15; the match to TRBD2 covers 9 bases. Germline V gene lookup returns CDR1 LNHNV and CDR2 YYDKDF (reference sequence). The length of the CDR3 is 17 residues. V dropped 0 bases and J dropped 6; count of bases not matched to a gene: 9. The CDR3 is CATSRDSIAGVSNEQFF. The CDR3 nucleotides are TGTGCCACCAGCAGAGATTCGATAGCGGGGGTTAGCAATGAGCAGTTCTTC. Complete variable domain (other parts from reference TRBV15 and TRBJ2-1): DAMVIQNPRYQVTQFGKPVTLSCSQTLNHNVMYWYQQKSSQAPKLLFHYYDKDFNNEADTPDNFQSRRPNTSFCFLDIRSPGLGDTAMYLCATSRDSIAGVSNEQFFGPGTRLTVL.

This chain connects TRBV5-4 to TRBJ2-1, with TRBD1 as a possible D gene (6 bases). V dropped 0 bases and J dropped 7 bases, with 20 bases sitting between them. The germline gives CDR1 SGHNT, CDR2 YYREEE (reference sequence). This CDR3 comprises 17 residues. CDR3 residues: CASSLATGSTRGNEQFF. For the CDR3, the DNA is TGTGCCAGCAGCTTGGCCACGGGGTCAACGAGGGGGAATGAGCAGTTCTTC.

As to this clonotype: A much more abundant neighbour one base away suggests this may be a read error. V usage is TRBV27 and J usage is TRBJ2-1, with 9 bases matching TRBD2. CDR3 length: 18 residues. Germline assignment: CDR1 MNHEY and CDR2 SMNVEV (reference sequence). The CDR3 here is CASSPHHLAGSSYNERFF. The CDR3 DNA sequence: TGTGCCAGCAGTCCGCACCACCTAGCGGGGAGCTCCTACAATGAGCGGTTCTTC.

This clonotype was recorded a few times. V and J are TRBV20-1 and TRBJ1-1; no reliable D call. CDR1 and CDR2 from the germline V gene are DFQATT and SNEGSKA (reference sequence). The CDR3 consists of 14 residues. Trimming took off 1 base at V and 2 bases at J, with 11 bases between the two ends. The CDR3 region is CSARAGGGNTEAFF. The CDR3 coding sequence is TGCAGTGCTAGAGCGGGCGGAGGCAACACTGAAGCTTTCTTT.

The V call is TRBV5-1, the J call TRBJ2-5; D is undetermined. CDR1 is SGHRS, CDR2 YFSETQ, per germline. CDR3 length: 13 residues. V was clipped by 3 bases and J by 8 bases, with 14 bases between them. This CDR3 is CASSSEQLRTQYF. The CDR3 DNA is TGCGCCAGCAGCTCTGAACAGCTGAGAACCCAGTACTTC.

The chain recombines TRBV10-3 with TRBJ1-1; D ambiguous. CDR1 is ENHRY and CDR2 is SYGVKD in the germline V gene. The CDR3 length is 13 residues. V dropped 4 bases and J dropped 3 bases, with 9 bases sitting between them. This CDR3 reads CAISVGEDTEAFF. In DNA form, the CDR3 reads TGTGCCATCAGTGTTGGGGAGGACACTGAAGCTTTCTTT.

The gene calls are TRBV11-2 and TRBJ2-7; TRBD1 matches at 7 bases. Germline-derived CDR1 and CDR2 are SGHAT and FQNNGV. V shed 0 bases, J shed 2 bases, and the junction held 10 bases outside the gene matches. The CDR3 has 17 amino acids. The chain's CDR3 is CASSLEGTAYRPYEQYF. The CDR3, as DNA: TGTGCCAGCAGCTTAGAAGGGACAGCTTACCGTCCCTACGAGCAGTACTTC.

Of note for this clonotype: Just one base apart from a much larger clone, this may be a read error. The rearrangement uses TRBV29-1 and TRBJ2-3; maybe TRBD2 (5 bases). V was clipped by 6 bases and J by 1 base, with 11 bases between them. The germline gives CDR1 SQVTM, CDR2 ANQGSEA. CDR3 size: 13 residues. CDR3 DNA: TGCAGCGTCGAACGAGCGGGCACAGATACGCAGTATTTT. It encodes CSVERAGTDTQYF.

The chain uses TRBV6-5 and TRBJ1-4; D is undetermined. Trimming removed 5 bases at V and 1 base at J, with 8 bases between. Per the germline V gene, CDR1 is MNHEY and CDR2 is SVGAGI. The CDR3 sequence is 14 residues long. CDR3 sequence: CASSPVGTNEKLFF. The CDR3 DNA is TGTGCCAGCAGTCCCGTAGGAACTAATGAAAAACTGTTTTTT.

V usage is TRBV30 and J usage is TRBJ2-3; TRBD2 is a possible D gene (5 bases). Between the trimmed V and J ends, which lost 3 bases and 4 bases, there was a span of 14 bases. The germline CDR1 and CDR2 sequences are GTSNPN and SVGIG (reference sequence). The length of the CDR3 is 14 residues. Here the CDR3 reads CAWSRGSAADTQYF. CDR3 DNA sequence: TGTGCCTGGAGCCGGGGTAGCGCAGCAGATACGCAGTATTTT.

This chain links TRBV14 with TRBJ1-5; a weak D match, TRBD1 (5 bases). This CDR3 spans 14 amino acids. Trimming stripped 1 base from V and 7 bases from J, with 11 bases between. Per germline, CDR1 SGHDN and CDR2 FVKESK. This chain's CDR3 is CASSQAGTGQPQHF. CDR3 DNA sequence: TGTGCCAGCAGCCAAGCTGGGACGGGACAGCCCCAGCATTTT.

This chain links TRBV20-1 with TRBJ2-1; 8 bases match TRBD1. Germline V gene lookup returns CDR1 DFQATT and CDR2 SNEGSKA (reference sequence). Trimming removed 7 bases from V and 2 bases from J; junction bases left unmatched: 7. The CDR3 covers 14 residues. The CDR3 protein is CSGEGTGTYNEQFF. Here the CDR3 DNA reads TGCAGTGGGGAAGGGACAGGTACCTACAATGAGCAGTTCTTC.

In this sample, this clonotype turned up a few times. V and J are TRBV9 and TRBJ2-1; D uncertain. The J call is doubtful: the DNA matches TRBJ2-7 better. The germline V gene has CDR1 SGDLS and CDR2 YYNGEE. There are 14 residues in the CDR3. The CDR3 spells CASAFVSTYNEQYF. Here the CDR3 DNA reads TGTGCCAGTGCCTTTGTGAGCACCTACAATGAGCAGTACTTC.

This chain joins TRBV7-9 and TRBJ2-7, with a possible D match to TRBD1 (5 bases). Germline lookup yields CDR1 SEHNR and CDR2 FQNEAQ (reference sequence). CDR3 length: 15 residues. Between the trimmed V and J ends, which lost 1 base and 7 bases, there was a span of 17 bases. In nucleotides, the CDR3 is TGTGCCAGCAGCTTAGTGGCTGGGCAGGGCAATGAGCAGTACTTC. Its protein product is CASSLVAGQGNEQYF.

J is TRBJ2-5 and V is TRBV10-2; tentative D call: TRBD2 (6 bases). Germline CDR1 is WSHSY and CDR2 is SAAADI. Trimming left V 3 bases short and J 1 base short, with 18 bases between. The CDR3 length is 17 residues. The CDR3 sequence is CASSEGLSGGFQETQYF. DNA for the CDR3: TGCGCCAGCAGTGAAGGACTAAGCGGAGGATTCCAAGAGACCCAGTACTTC.